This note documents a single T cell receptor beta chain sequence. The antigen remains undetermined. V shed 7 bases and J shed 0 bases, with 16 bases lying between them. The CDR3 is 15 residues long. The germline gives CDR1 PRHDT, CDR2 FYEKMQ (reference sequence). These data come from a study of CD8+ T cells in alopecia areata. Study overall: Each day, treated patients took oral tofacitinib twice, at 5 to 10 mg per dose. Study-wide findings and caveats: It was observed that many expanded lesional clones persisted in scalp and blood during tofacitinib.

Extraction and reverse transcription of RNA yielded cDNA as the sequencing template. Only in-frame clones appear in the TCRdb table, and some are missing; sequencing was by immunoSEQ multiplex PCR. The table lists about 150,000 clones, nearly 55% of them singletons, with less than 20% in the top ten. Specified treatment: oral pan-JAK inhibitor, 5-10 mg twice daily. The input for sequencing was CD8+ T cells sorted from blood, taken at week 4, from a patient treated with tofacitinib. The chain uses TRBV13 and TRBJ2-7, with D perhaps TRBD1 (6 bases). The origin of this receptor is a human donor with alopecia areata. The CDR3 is CASIGAGDSSYEQYF. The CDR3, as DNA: TGTGCCAGCATCGGGGCAGGGGATAGCTCCTACGAGCAGTACTTC.